The subject of this entry is one T cell receptor (beta chain). The antigen remains unidentified. This sample is part of a study of shared clonotypes between healthy human individuals. Study-wide results and limits: Across several donors, naive CD4 shared around 5%, naive CD8 3.5% to 4%, memory CD4 roughly 2.1%, memory CD8 about 0.4%.

The protocol was immunoSEQ multiplex PCR, while the TCRdb copy is restricted to in-frame clones and leaves out a portion. The profile covers around 2.5 million clones, with 80% to 95% appearing a single time and 0.36% taken by the ten largest. Looked up from germline, CDR1 is SGHNT and CDR2 is YYREEE (reference sequence). V dropped 0 bases and J dropped 3; count of bases not matched to a gene: 3. This CDR3 comprises 15 residues. The material sequenced was naive CD4+ T cells from PBMCs. Specified subset: CD45RA+ positively selected. The chain combines TRBV5-4 with TRBJ1-5; 7 nucleotides match TRBD1. The source is a man between 18 and 35 years old in good health. Some clones in this sample may be carry-over from other donors' samples. For the CDR3, the DNA is TGTGCCAGCAGCTTGGGGGGACAGTACAATCAGCCCCAGCATTTT. Protein: CASSLGGQYNQPQHF.